The source of this T cell receptor beta chain is a study of T-cell reconstitution after alpha-beta-depleted transplantation in children listed by TCRdb under 2016. Regarding the research as a whole: Using TCR repertoire profiling, the study followed T-cell immune reconstitution in a quantitative way in children after TCRalphabeta/CD19-depleted allogeneic hematopoietic cell transplantation. The research as a whole found: The frequencies of hyperexpanded clones fell over the following months, and after one year, T-cell counts and TCRbeta diversity were mostly attributed to newly produced T cells. The apparently early alphabetaT-cell count recovery about two months after transplant was reportedly dependent on only several hundred rapidly expanded clones derived from non-depleted graft cells. The high TCRbeta diversity at day 60 in some patients was ascribed to recipient T cells and intrathymic progenitors that had survived conditioning.

This clonotype was seen a few times. Which antigen it targets is not known. No per-base quality is available; no much larger clone lies one base away. Library construction relied on PCR. The sequencer listed for this sample is Illumina HiSeq 2500. TCR library preparation used molecular barcoding, with unique molecular identifiers applied to normalize quantification of the TCRbeta repertoire. In TCRdb, the public reads were trimmed at Q25 with fastp and aligned with MiXCR, with productive beta chains retained. When rows share a CDR3 protein, they turn into one entry using the most common DNA and genes. A total of around 76,000 distinct CDR3 sequences appear in this sample, around 18% of them only once. Jointly, the top ten make up about 51% of the sample. The treatment or condition label, read with the paper, signifies: allogeneic hematopoietic cell transplantation with graft depleted of TCRalphabeta T cells and CD19 B cells. The transplant recipients were children given TCRalphabeta/CD19-depleted allogeneic hematopoietic cell grafts.

From the cysteine through the phenylalanine, the CDR3 covers 14 amino acids. Of all the DNA, just the CDR3 is kept, 42 bases in frame from base 1. As encoded in the germline V gene, CDR1 is SGHRS while CDR2 is YFSETQ. The germline V end is reduced by 1 base and the J end by 6 bases; junction bases left unmatched: 1. The chain employs TRBV5-1 and TRBJ2-1, with TRBD2 matching 10 junction bases. Material: PBMCs, mostly from graft donor cells, obtained 360 days after TCRalphabeta/CD19-depleted stem cell transplant. The clonotype comes from a male patient aged 2 to 10 who had a stem cell transplant for acute lymphoblastic leukemia, so the T cells may come from the graft donor. The nucleotide sequence is TGCGCCAGCAGCTTGTGGACTAGCGGCAATGAGCAGTTCTTC. This codes for CASSLWTSGNEQFF.